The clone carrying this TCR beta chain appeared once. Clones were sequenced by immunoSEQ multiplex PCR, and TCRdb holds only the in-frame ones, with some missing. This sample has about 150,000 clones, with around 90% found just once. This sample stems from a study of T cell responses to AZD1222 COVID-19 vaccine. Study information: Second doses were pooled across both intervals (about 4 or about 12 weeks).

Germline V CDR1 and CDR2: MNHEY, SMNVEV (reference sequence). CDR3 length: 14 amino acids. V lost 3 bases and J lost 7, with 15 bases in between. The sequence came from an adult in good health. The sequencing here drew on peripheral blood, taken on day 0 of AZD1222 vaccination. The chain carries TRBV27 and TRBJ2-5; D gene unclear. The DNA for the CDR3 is TGTGCCAGCAGTTTCTTAGGTCAGCGCGGGACCCAGTACTTC. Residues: CASSFLGQRGTQYF.